The rows below give T cell receptor beta chains drawn from one sample of a study of identical twins. TCRdb fed the 5' RACE reads into MiXCR, producing one record per CDR3 protein. The data show 1.5 million to 2 million distinct CDR3 sequences, with less than 35% seen just once and around 0.3% held by the top ten. Sequenced material: cord blood. The receptor set was obtained from a newborn girl in good health. Each CDR3 is given with its conserved first and last residue. D genes are given only for firm matches. The listing skips clone size in some rows; elsewhere it reads once, few, many or a size class.

d_gene: .
abundance: .
j_gene: TRBJ2-4
v_gene: TRBV2
CDR3nt: TGTGCCAGCAGTGATGGAGGGCCGAAGGAGCAGTACTTC
CDR3aa: CASSDGGPKEQYF

d_gene: .
abundance: few
j_gene: TRBJ2-7
v_gene: TRBV20-1
CDR3nt: TGCAGTGCTAGAGATTACGATTTAACGGCCTACGAGCAGTACTTC
CDR3aa: CSARDYDLTAYEQYF

d_gene: .
abundance: .
j_gene: TRBJ1-5
v_gene: TRBV7-8
CDR3nt: TGTGCCAGCATCCCAGAGGGGGTTTATAGCAATCAGCCCCAGCATTTT
CDR3aa: CASIPEGVYSNQPQHF

d_gene: .
abundance: .
j_gene: TRBJ2-1
v_gene: TRBV27
CDR3nt: TGTGCCAGCAGTTTATGGGGATCCTGGGGACCCCGAAATGAGCAGTTCTTC
CDR3aa: CASSLWGSWGPRNEQFF

d_gene: TRBD1
abundance: .
j_gene: TRBJ2-5
v_gene: TRBV10-3
CDR3nt: TGTGCCATCAGTGCGGGGACAGGGTACCAAGAGACCCAGTACTTC
CDR3aa: CAISAGTGYQETQYF

d_gene: .
abundance: .
j_gene: TRBJ2-2
v_gene: TRBV6-5
CDR3nt: TGTGCCAGCAGGGTACAGGGGGGGACCGGGGAGCTGTTTTTT
CDR3aa: CASRVQGGTGELFF

d_gene: .
abundance: few
j_gene: TRBJ2-7
v_gene: TRBV4-1
CDR3nt: TGCGCCAGCAGCCAAGATTTCCTCTCCTACGAGCAGTACTTC
CDR3aa: CASSQDFLSYEQYF

d_gene: .
abundance: .
j_gene: TRBJ2-2
v_gene: TRBV12-3/TRBV12-4
CDR3nt: TGTGCCAGCACTCGCCAAGGGTTAATTAGGGGGAGCGCCGGGGAGCTGTTTTTT
CDR3aa: CASTRQGLIRGSAGELFF

d_gene: .
abundance: few
j_gene: TRBJ2-7
v_gene: TRBV9
CDR3nt: TGTGCCAGCAGCGTAGGCGTAGGGAGCTTCTACGAGCAGTACTTC
CDR3aa: CASSVGVGSFYEQYF

d_gene: .
abundance: few
j_gene: TRBJ1-1
v_gene: TRBV29-1
CDR3nt: TGCAGCGGAGGACACCGAGGGGCTGAAGCTTTCTTT
CDR3aa: CSGGHRGAEAFF

d_gene: TRBD1
abundance: few
j_gene: TRBJ1-2
v_gene: TRBV5-5
CDR3nt: TGTGCCAGCAGCTTGCTGGGACAGGGCCTCTATGGCTACACCTTC
CDR3aa: CASSLLGQGLYGYTF

d_gene: .
abundance: few
j_gene: TRBJ1-6
v_gene: TRBV4-2
CDR3nt: TGTGCCAGCAGCCAAGATTTCCCCGCCCCGGGATACTCACCCCTCCACTTT
CDR3aa: CASSQDFPAPGYSPLHF

d_gene: TRBD1
abundance: .
j_gene: TRBJ2-7
v_gene: TRBV20-1
CDR3nt: TGCAGTGCTAGACCTATTCCTACGGCAGGGGGATCTCAAAGAGAGCAGTACTTC
CDR3aa: CSARPIPTAGGSQREQYF

d_gene: .
abundance: once
j_gene: TRBJ2-5
v_gene: TRBV20-1
CDR3nt: TGCAGTGCTAGAGATGGCCTTTGGTGGGAGACCCAGTACTTC
CDR3aa: CSARDGLWWETQYF

d_gene: TRBD2
abundance: few
j_gene: TRBJ2-3
v_gene: TRBV5-6
CDR3nt: TGTGCCAGCATAGTCTCCTATCTAGCGGGGGGGACAGATACGCAGTATTTT
CDR3aa: CASIVSYLAGGTDTQYF

d_gene: .
abundance: few
j_gene: TRBJ2-7
v_gene: TRBV27
CDR3nt: TGTGCCAGCACCCCGAGAAAGTACTTC
CDR3aa: CASTPRKYF

d_gene: TRBD2
abundance: few
j_gene: TRBJ2-1
v_gene: TRBV5-1
CDR3nt: TGCGCCAGCAGCTTGCCCCCTTTTGGACTAGCGGGAGAAAGCTACAATGAGCAGTTCTTC
CDR3aa: CASSLPPFGLAGESYNEQFF